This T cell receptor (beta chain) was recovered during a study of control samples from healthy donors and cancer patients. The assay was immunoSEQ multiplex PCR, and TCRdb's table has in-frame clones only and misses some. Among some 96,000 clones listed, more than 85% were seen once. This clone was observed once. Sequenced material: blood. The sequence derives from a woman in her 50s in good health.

The DNA for the CDR3 is TGTGCCAGCTACACTCCCACGAACACTGAAGCTTTCTTT. Residues: CASYTPTNTEAFF. This chain connects TRBV18 to TRBJ1-1, with no clear D. Germline loops: CDR1 KGHSH, CDR2 LQKENI. V was trimmed by 7 bases and J by 1 base, leaving 10 bases between them. This CDR3 is built from 13 residues.